The 10 T cell receptor beta chains reported below all come from one sample, sequenced in a study of blood T cell repertoires in COVID-19. Generated by immunoSEQ multiplex PCR, the TCRdb table keeps only in-frame clones and is missing some. The sample shows roughly 68,000 clones, 81% of them seen only once. Sample: peripheral blood. The receptors here all came from a human donor in a cohort sampled during active COVID-19.

The chain has TRBV5-1 and TRBJ2-5; D is perhaps TRBD1 (6 bases). The CDR3 totals 14 residues. Germline V gene data show CDR1 as SGHRS and CDR2 as YFSETQ. The V end was cut by 1 base, the J end by 0 bases, with 7 bases between. CDR3 nucleotides: TGCGCCAGCAGCTTGACAGGGCACCAAGAGACCCAGTACTTC. Its translation: CASSLTGHQETQYF.

The chain is built from TRBV18 and TRBJ2-7; D may be TRBD2 (6 bases). V lost 3 bases and J lost 5, with 17 bases in between. The CDR3 has 15 residues. Looked up from germline, CDR1 is KGHSH and CDR2 is LQKENI. The CDR3 DNA reads as TGTGCCAGCTCACCGGGACGGGGGAGAGGCGACGAGCAGTACTTC. It specifies CASSPGRGRGDEQYF.

The chain links TRBV28 to TRBJ2-6; tentatively, D is TRBD1 (6 bases). The CDR3 contains 20 residues. Germline V gene lookup returns CDR1 MDHEN and CDR2 SYDVKM. The germline V and J ends were trimmed by 4 bases and 0 bases, with 22 bases remaining between them. CDR3: CASSSFPKTGRRSGANVLTF. The CDR3 DNA reads TGTGCCAGCAGTTCCTTCCCGAAGACAGGTCGCCGCTCTGGGGCCAACGTCCTGACTTTC.

V is TRBV11-2 and J is TRBJ2-7; D might be TRBD2 (6 bases). The V and J ends lost 3 bases and 5 bases respectively, with 17 bases between them. CDR3 length: 15 amino acids. The germline gives CDR1 SGHAT, CDR2 FQNNGV. DNA for the CDR3: TGTGCCAGCAGCTTCGGCCGTGGAACTAGCCACGAGCAGTACTTC. Protein sequence: CASSFGRGTSHEQYF.

The CDR3 loop reads CASRRSGSSGELFF. The CDR3 region has the DNA TGTGCCAGCAGGAGGAGCGGGAGTAGTGGGGAGCTGTTTTTT. The chain recombines TRBV2 with TRBJ2-2, with 8 bases lining up with TRBD2. The J segment lost 8 bases and the V segment lost 6 bases, leaving 8 bases of the junction unmatched. In germline, CDR1 is SNHLY, CDR2 FYNNEI. This CDR3 comprises 14 residues. Full variable domain (missing parts from reference TRBV2 and TRBJ2-2): EPEVTQTPSHQVTQMGQEVILRCVPISNHLYFYWYRQILGQKVEFLVSFYNNEISEKSEIFDDQFSVERPDGSNFTLKIRSTKLEDSAMYFCASRRSGSSGELFFGEGSRLTVL.

This clone was detected once. V is TRBV27 and J is TRBJ2-1; TRBD1 is a possible D gene (6 bases). V shed 2 bases and J shed 3 bases, with 17 bases lying between them. There are 17 residues in the CDR3. Germline loops: CDR1 MNHEY, CDR2 SMNVEV (reference sequence). The chain's CDR3 is CASSLRPAGVVYNEQFF. The CDR3 DNA follows: TGTGCCAGCAGTTTAAGGCCCGCAGGGGTGGTCTACAATGAGCAGTTCTTC.

V usage is TRBV6-5 and J usage is TRBJ1-1; tentatively, D is TRBD1 (6 bases). Germline V lookup: CDR1 MNHEY, CDR2 SVGAGI. Trimming shortened V by 7 bases and J by 10 bases, and 22 bases separated the two germline ends. The CDR3 loop spans 14 amino acids. CDR3 sequence: CASTMGQGPRVAFF. The CDR3 bases are TGTGCCAGCACTATGGGGCAGGGGCCGCGCGTAGCTTTCTTT.

This clone was observed a few times. The rearrangement uses TRBV28 and TRBJ1-1, with a weak D call TRBD1 (5 bases). This CDR3 spans 16 amino acids. Looked up from germline, CDR1 is MDHEN and CDR2 is SYDVKM. V lost 6 bases and J 0 bases, leaving 17 bases between the germline ends. Here the CDR3 reads CASRLGGVGMNTEAFF. CDR3 DNA: TGTGCCAGCAGACTAGGAGGGGTGGGGATGAACACTGAAGCTTTCTTT.

The chain combines TRBV19 with TRBJ2-7; TRBD2 aligns across 11 bases. Trimming removed 5 bases from V and 2 bases from J; junction bases left unmatched: 2. The CDR3 totals 14 residues. Germline V lookup: CDR1 LNHDA, CDR2 SQIVND (reference sequence). The CDR3, as DNA: TGTGCCAGTAGTGGACTAGCGGGTGCCTACGAGCAGTACTTC. It is translated as CASSGLAGAYEQYF. Full variable domain (rest looked up from reference TRBV19 and TRBJ2-7): DGGITQSPKYLFRKEGQNVTLSCEQNLNHDAMYWYRQDPGQGLRLIYYSQIVNDFQKGDIAEGYSVSREKKESFPLTVTSAQKNPTAFYLCASSGLAGAYEQYFGPGTRLTVT.

The chain combines TRBV10-3 with TRBJ1-1; D is uncertain. Germline values: CDR1 ENHRY, CDR2 SYGVKD. Deletions cut 0 bases from V and 5 bases from J, with 16 bases between. This CDR3 has 16 residues. The CDR3 bases are TGTGCCATCAGTGAGTCGAGCGGCAGCTCATTAACTGAAGCTTTCTTT. The encoded protein is CAISESSGSSLTEAFF.